Listed here are 5 T cell receptor beta chains from one sample, sequenced in a study of Graves' ophthalmopathy and Graves' hyperthyroidism (dated by TCRdb to 2017 to 2018). Sequencing used an Illumina HiSeq 2000. TCR beta CDR3 regions were amplified from RNA transcripts for repertoire sequencing. The first round of RT-PCR was done with HTBI primers and the Qiagen OneStep RT-PCR kit, and was followed by a second round of multiplex PCR, then size selection and purification. The public reads were quality trimmed at Q25 with fastp and then assembled into clones with MiXCR by TCRdb, keeping productive beta chains. Rows merge per CDR3 protein into single entries with the most common DNA and genes. The sample yields approximately 410,000 distinct CDR3 sequences; over 15% were counted once. 5.5% to 7% of the sample belongs to the ten largest clones. The sample consisted of peripheral blood. These receptors all stem from a woman under 30 with stable Graves' hyperthyroidism. Donor details come from another sample of the same person, matched by shared clones.

V is TRBV5-1 and J is TRBJ2-7; the match to TRBD1 covers 8 bases. V shed 4 bases and J 0 bases; nucleotides not matched to a gene: 6. The CDR3 is made up of 15 amino acids. CDR1 is SGHRS and CDR2 is YFSETQ in the germline V gene. The CDR3 DNA is TGCGCCAGCAGCAGGGGTACAGGGGGCTCCTACGAGCAGTACTTC. Translation: CASSRGTGGSYEQYF.

This clonotype was seen once. The chain employs TRBV20-1 and TRBJ1-1; TRBD1 agrees at 8 bases. V lost 8 bases to trimming and J lost 4 bases; unmatched junction nucleotides: 9. The V gene's germline CDR1 is DFQATT and CDR2 SNEGSKA (reference sequence). The CDR3 runs to 13 residues. The CDR3 reads CSPQGQGATEAFF. For the CDR3, the DNA is TGCAGTCCCCAAGGACAGGGCGCCACTGAAGCTTTCTTT.

This clonotype was recorded at least ten times. The chain is built from TRBV15 and TRBJ1-5, with 8 nucleotides matching TRBD1. Unmatched junction bases numbered 1, after V lost 2 bases and J lost 1 base. Germline V gives CDR1 LNHNV, CDR2 YYDKDF (reference sequence). The CDR3 loop spans 15 amino acids. CDR3 sequence reads: CATSRRQGSNQPQHF. The CDR3 nucleotides read TGTGCCACCAGCAGACGACAGGGGAGCAATCAGCCCCAGCATTTT.

This clonotype was counted at least ten times. The V gene is TRBV7-3, the J gene TRBJ2-5; tentatively, D is TRBD1 or TRBD2 (6 bases each). Trimming removed 5 bases from V and 6 bases from J, with 19 bases in between. The CDR3 sequence is 15 residues long. Germline V gives CDR1 SGHTA, CDR2 FQGTGA. CDR3 region: CASSPGSRGGKTQYF. CDR3 in DNA: TGTGCCAGCAGCCCGGGATCCAGGGGAGGCAAGACCCAGTACTTC.

Many counts were recorded for this clonotype. The chain has TRBV7-9 and TRBJ1-2; D unclear. Trimming pared 5 bases from V and 5 bases from J, leaving 18 bases between. The CDR3 is made up of 15 amino acids. CDR1 SEHNR and CDR2 FQNEAQ come from the germline V gene (reference sequence). The CDR3 sequence: CASSPATGREYGYTF. The CDR3 DNA sequence: TGTGCCAGCAGCCCAGCGACGGGTAGGGAGTATGGCTACACCTTC.